This T cell receptor beta chain stems from a study of cytomegalovirus exposure and HLA in healthy donors. Study-wide background: Earlier results showed 120 million or so unique TCR beta sequences derived from approximately 180 million T cells. Study outcomes and limitations: Rates of TCR association differed by HLA locus in a later analysis, with DRB1 highest and HLA-C lowest. The later analysis indicated that the majority of CMV-associated TCR beta chains appeared HLA-restricted.

To note about this clone: No antigen is known for it.

Researchers ran the PCR with 60 Vbeta and 13 Jbeta primers. Assay used: immunoSEQ multiplex PCR; TCRdb lists only in-frame clones, some missing. The listing records roughly 90,000 clones. The CDR3 is made up of 14 amino acids. Trimming cost V 4 bases and J 7 bases; bases outside gene matches: 6. CDR1 is SGHDT, CDR2 YYEEEE, per germline. The sample was PBMCs. The sequence came from a man aged 50-59 years in good health and CMV-seropositive. The chain combines TRBV5-6 with TRBJ1-1; 11 nucleotides match TRBD1. The CDR3 region is CASSIGQGAIEAFF. In DNA form, the CDR3 reads TGTGCCAGCAGCATCGGACAGGGGGCCATTGAAGCTTTCTTT.